The TCR beta chain under discussion was sequenced for a study of blood T cell repertoires in COVID-19. Study in general: COVID-19 samples, acute and convalescent, were from the United States, Italy and Spain.

This CDR3 has 16 residues. Trimming left V 2 bases short and J 1 base short, with 12 bases between. Germline V gene data show CDR1 as SGHKS and CDR2 as YYEKEE (reference sequence). Study processing details: Estimated nucleated cell counts came from reference gene primer amplification. The data were produced by immunoSEQ multiplex PCR, yet TCRdb's version contains in-frame clones alone and is incomplete. V and J calls and clone size follow that table, whereas D and trimming were derived from the DNA. The top ten hold roughly 8.3% of the sample, which has 200,000 to 300,000 clones, 75% to 90% seen once. Participants came from about 24 US areas, aged roughly 18 to 95 years. Two negative PCRs, clearance, or symptom resolution characterized the recovered Cohort 3 donors.

The chain combines TRBV5-5 with TRBJ1-4, with unresolved D. The receptor's source is a man in his forties who had recovered from COVID-19. Sequenced sample: PBMCs or T cells enriched from blood (not recorded which). The CDR3 nucleotides read TGTGCCAGCAGCTTTGGAGGGTTTCGAACTAATGAAAAACTGTTTTTT. It encodes CASSFGGFRTNEKLFF.